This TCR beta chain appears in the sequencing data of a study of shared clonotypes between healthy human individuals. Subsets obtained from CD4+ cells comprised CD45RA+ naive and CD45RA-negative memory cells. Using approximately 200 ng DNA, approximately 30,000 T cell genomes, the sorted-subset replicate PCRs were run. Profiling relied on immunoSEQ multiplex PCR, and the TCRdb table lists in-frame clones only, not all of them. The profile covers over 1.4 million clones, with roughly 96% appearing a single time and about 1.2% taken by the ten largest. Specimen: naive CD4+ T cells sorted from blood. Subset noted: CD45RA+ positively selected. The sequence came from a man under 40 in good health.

CDR3 protein: CASRRTGLGYEQYF. The CDR3 region has the DNA TGTGCCAGCAGACGGACAGGGTTGGGCTACGAGCAGTACTTC. This chain connects TRBV28 to TRBJ2-7, with 8 nucleotides matching TRBD1. Losses at the gene ends were 6 bases for V and 3 bases for J; bases not matched to a gene: 7. The CDR3 has 14 residues. CDR1 is MDHEN, CDR2 SYDVKM, per germline.